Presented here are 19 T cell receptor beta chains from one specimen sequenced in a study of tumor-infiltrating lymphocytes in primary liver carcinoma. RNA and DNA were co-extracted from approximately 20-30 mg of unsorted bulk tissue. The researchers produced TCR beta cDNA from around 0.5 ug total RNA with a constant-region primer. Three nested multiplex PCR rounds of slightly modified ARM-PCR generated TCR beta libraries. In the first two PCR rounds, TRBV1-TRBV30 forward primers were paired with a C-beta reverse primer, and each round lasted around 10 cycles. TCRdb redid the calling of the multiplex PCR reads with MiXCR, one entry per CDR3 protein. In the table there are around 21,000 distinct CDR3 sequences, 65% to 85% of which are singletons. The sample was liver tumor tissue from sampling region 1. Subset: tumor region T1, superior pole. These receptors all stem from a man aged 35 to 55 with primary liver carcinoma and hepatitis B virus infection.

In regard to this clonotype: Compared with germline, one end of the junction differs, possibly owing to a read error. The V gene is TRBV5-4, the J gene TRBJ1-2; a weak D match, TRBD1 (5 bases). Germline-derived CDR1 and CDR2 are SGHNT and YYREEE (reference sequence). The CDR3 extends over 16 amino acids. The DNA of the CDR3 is TGTGCCAGCAGCGATGGACCAGGGTTAAAGGTCTATGGGTACACCTTC. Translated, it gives CASSDGPGLKVYGYTF. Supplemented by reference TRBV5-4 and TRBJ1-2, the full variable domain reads ETGVTQSPTHLIKTRGQQVTLRCSSQSGHNTVSWYQQALGQGPQFIFQYYREEENGRGNFPPRFSGLQFPNYSSELNVNALELDDSALYLCASSDGPGLKVYGYTFGSGTRLTVV.

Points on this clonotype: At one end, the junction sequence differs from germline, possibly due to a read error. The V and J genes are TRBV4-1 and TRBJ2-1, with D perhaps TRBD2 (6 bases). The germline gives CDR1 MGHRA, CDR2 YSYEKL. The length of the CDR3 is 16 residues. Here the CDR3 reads CASSQVIGTGYNEQFF. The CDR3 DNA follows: TGCGCCAGCAGCCAAGTTATTGGGACTGGCTACAATGAGCAATTCTTC.

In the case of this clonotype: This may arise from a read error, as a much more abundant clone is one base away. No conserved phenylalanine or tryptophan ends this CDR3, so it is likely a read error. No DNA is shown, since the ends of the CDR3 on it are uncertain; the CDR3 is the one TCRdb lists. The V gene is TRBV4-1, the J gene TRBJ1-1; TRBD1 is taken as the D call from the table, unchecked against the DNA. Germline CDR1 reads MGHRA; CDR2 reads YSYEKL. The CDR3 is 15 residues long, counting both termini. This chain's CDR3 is CASSHGRGRNAEAVY.

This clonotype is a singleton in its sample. CDR3 DNA sequence: TGCGCCAGCAGCCAGACCGCCGGGGACTCTGGGGCCAACGTCCTGACTTTC. Translating it yields CASSQTAGDSGANVLTF. The chain employs TRBV4-1 and TRBJ2-6, with a tentative D call TRBD2 (5 bases). The CDR3 totals 17 residues. Germline lookup yields CDR1 MGHRA and CDR2 YSYEKL. V lost 3 bases to trimming and J lost 0 bases, with 12 bases between them.

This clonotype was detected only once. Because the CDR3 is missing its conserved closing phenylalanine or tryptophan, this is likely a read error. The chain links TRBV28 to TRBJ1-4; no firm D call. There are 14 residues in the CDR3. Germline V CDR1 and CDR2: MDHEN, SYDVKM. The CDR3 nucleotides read TGTGCCAGCGGTTTATTGTCAGGACTAGGAAAACTGTTTTTA. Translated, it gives CASGLLSGLGKLFL.

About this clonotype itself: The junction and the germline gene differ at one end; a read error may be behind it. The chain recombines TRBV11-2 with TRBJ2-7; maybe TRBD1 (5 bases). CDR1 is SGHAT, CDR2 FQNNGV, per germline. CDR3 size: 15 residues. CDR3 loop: CASSVSSGITYEQYF. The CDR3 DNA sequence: TGTGCCAGCAGCGTATCCTCAGGGATTACCTACGAGCAGTACTTT.

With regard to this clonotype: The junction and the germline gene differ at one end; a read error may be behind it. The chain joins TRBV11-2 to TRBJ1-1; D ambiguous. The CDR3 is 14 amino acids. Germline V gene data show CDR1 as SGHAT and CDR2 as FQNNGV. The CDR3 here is CASSLTAFDTEAVF. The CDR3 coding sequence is TGTGCCAGCAGCTTAACGGCCTTTGACACTGAAGCCGTCTTT.

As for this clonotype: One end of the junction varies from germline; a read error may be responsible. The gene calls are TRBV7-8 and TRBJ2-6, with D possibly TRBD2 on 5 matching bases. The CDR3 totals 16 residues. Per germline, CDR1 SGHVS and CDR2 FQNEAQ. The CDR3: CASSFLVGVGANVLTF. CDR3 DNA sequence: TGTGCAAGCAGCTTCCTCGTCGGGGTTGGGGCCAACGTCCTGACTTTC.

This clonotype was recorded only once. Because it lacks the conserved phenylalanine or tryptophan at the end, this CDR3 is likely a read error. For the CDR3, the DNA is TGTGCCAGCAGATTAGCGAGGCTAGCCCTCGGAAAAAAAGAGACCCAGTACGTC. Translation: CASRLARLALGKKETQYV. V gene TRBV11-2 combines with J gene TRBJ2-5; tentatively, D is TRBD2 (5 bases). The CDR3 consists of 18 residues. Germline V gives CDR1 SGHAT, CDR2 FQNNGV.

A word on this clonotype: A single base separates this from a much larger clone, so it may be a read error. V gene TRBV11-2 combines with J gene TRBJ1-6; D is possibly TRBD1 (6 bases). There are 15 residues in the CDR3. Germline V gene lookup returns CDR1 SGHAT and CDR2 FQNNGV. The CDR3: CASSLDPGANLPLHF. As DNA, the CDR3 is TGTGCCAGCAGCTTAGACCCGGGGGCCAATTTACCCCTCCACTTT.

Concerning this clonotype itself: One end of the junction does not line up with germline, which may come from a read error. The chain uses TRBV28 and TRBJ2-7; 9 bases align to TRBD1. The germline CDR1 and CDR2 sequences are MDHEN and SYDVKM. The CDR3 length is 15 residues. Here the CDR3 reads CANSSMGQGYYEQYF. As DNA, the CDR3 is TGTGCCAACAGTTCAATGGGACAGGGATACTACGAGCAATACTTC.

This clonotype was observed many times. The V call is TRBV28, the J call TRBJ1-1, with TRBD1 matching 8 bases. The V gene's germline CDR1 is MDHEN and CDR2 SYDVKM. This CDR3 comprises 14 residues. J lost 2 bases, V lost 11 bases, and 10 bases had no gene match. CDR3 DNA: TGTGCCCACAAATCCAGGGGGCGCAACACTGAAGCTTTCTTT. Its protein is CAHKSRGRNTEAFF.

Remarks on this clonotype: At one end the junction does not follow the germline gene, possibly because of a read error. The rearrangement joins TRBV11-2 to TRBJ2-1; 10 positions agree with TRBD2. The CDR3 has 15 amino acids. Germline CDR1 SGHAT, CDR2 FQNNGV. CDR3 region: CASSPQREGLGVQLF. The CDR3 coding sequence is TGTGCCAGCAGTCCCCAGCGGGAGGGATTGGGTGTGCAGCTCTTC.

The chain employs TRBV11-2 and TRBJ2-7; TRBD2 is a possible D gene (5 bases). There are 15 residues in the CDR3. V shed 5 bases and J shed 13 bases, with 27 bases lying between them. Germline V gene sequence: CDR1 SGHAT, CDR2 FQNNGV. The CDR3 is CASSQGIGRTYEQYF. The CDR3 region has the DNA TGTGCCAGCAGCCAAGGGATAGGGAGAACCTACGAACAATACTTC.

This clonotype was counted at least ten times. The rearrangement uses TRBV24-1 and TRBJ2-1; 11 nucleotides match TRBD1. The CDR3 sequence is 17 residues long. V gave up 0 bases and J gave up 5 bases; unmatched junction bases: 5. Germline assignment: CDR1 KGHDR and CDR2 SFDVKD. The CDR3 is CATSDLRRDRGDNEQFF. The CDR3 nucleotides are TGTGCCACCAGTGATTTGCGCCGGGACAGGGGGGACAATGAGCAGTTCTTC.

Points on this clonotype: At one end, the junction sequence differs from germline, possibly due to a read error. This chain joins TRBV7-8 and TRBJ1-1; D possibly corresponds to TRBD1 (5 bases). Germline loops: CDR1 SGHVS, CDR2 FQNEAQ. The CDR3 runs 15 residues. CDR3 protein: CASSLVRGANTEVFF. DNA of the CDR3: TGTGCCAGCAGTTTAGTAAGAGGGGCGAACACTGAAGTTTTCTTT.

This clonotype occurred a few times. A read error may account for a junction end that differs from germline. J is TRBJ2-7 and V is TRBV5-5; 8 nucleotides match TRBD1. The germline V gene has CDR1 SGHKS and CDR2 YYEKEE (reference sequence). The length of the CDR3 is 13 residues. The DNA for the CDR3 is TGTGCTAGCAGCTATAGGACAGGGAACGAGCGGTACTTC. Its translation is CASSYRTGNERYF.

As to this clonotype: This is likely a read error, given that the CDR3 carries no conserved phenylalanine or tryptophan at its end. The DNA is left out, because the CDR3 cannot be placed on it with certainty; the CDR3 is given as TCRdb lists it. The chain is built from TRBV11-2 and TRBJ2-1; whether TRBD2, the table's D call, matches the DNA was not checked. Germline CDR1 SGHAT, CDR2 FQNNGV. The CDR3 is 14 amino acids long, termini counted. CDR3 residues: CASSLYRLVGEQLL.

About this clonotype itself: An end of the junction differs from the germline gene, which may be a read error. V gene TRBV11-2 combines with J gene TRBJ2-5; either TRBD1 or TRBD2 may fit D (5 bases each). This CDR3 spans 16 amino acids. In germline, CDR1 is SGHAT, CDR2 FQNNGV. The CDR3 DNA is TGTGTCAGCGGCTTAACAGCAAGGGGCTCGTGGGAGACCCAGTACTTC. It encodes CVSGLTARGSWETQYF. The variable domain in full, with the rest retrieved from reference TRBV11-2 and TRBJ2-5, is EAGVAQSPRYKIIEKRQSVAFWCNPISGHATLYWYQQILGQGPKLLIQFQNNGVVDDSQLPKDRFSAERLKGVDSTLKIQPAKLEDSAVYLCVSGLTARGSWETQYFGPGTRLLVL.